The TCR beta chain under discussion was sequenced for a study of T cell repertoires in cytomegalovirus infection (dated by TCRdb to between 2017 and 2020). At the level of the whole study: Donor HLA type was relevant to the analysis, because carriage of CMV infection together with the matching HLA type was indicated by public TCR beta signatures. On the study overall, not on this receptor specifically: Cumulative frequency of public TCR beta family members discriminated carriers of CMV infection plus the relevant HLA type in this cohort and an independent roughly 350-donor cohort. The ex vivo response was dominated by HLA-C-restricted CMV-specific TCR beta clonotypes, and the single most frequent clonotype in two of eight donors was supplied by these HLA-C-restricted clonotypes.

Notes on this clonotype: The antigen it binds to is not known. Compared with germline, one end of the junction differs, possibly owing to a read error.

Sequencing was performed on an Illumina HiSeq 1500. TCRdb's own reprocessing of the public reads used fastp at Q25 and MiXCR and kept productive beta chains. Under each unique CDR3 protein, matching rows form one entry showing the most common genes and DNA. The sample records 450,000 to 600,000 distinct CDR3 sequences, around 11% of which are singletons. The ten largest clones represent about 9.4% of the sample. The CDR3 covers 12 residues, taking in both the cysteine and the phenylalanine. Only the CDR3 region is kept as DNA, spanning 36 bases read in frame from base 1. The germline V gene (reference sequence) yields LGHDT for CDR1 and YNNKEL for CDR2.

Sequences were obtained from PBMCs. The rearranged segments are TRBV3-1 and TRBJ2-5; there is no confident call for the D gene. The receptor's source is a human donor in good health (CMV status not recorded). Some clones in this sample may be carry-over from other donors' samples. The sequenced DNA is TGTGCCAGCGGCCAAGGTCTCGAGACCCAGTACTTC. Its translation reads: CASGQGLETQYF.